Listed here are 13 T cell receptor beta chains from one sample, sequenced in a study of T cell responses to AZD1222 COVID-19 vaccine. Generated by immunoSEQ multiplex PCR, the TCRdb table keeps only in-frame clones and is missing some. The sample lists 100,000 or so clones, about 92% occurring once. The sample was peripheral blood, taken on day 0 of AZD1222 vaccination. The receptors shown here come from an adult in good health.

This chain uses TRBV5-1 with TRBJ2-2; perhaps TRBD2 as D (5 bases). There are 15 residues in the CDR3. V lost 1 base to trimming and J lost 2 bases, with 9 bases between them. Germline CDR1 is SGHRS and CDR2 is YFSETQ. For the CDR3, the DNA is TGCGCCAGCAGCTTGTCGTCGGGAAACACCGGGGAGCTGTTTTTT. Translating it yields CASSLSSGNTGELFF. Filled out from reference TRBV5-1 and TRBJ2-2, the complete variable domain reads KAGVTQTPRYLIKTRGQQVTLSCSPISGHRSVSWYQQTPGQGLQFLFEYFSETQRNKGNFPGRFSGRQFSNSRSEMNVSTLELGDSALYLCASSLSSGNTGELFFGEGSRLTVL.

Here the CDR3 DNA reads TGTGCCAGCAGCTTGGCCTTAACAGAGAACTATGGCTACACCTTC. As protein: CASSLALTENYGYTF. This rearrangement joins TRBV5-5 to TRBJ1-2; D is unclear. The CDR3 loop spans 15 amino acids. V was trimmed by 0 bases and J by 2 bases, leaving 11 bases between them. Germline values: CDR1 SGHKS, CDR2 YYEKEE (reference sequence).

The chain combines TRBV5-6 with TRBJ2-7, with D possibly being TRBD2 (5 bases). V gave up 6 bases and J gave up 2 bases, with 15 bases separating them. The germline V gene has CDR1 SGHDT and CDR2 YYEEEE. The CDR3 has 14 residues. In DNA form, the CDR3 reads TGTGCCAGCAAATCGACTAACGAACCCTACGAGCAGTACTTC. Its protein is CASKSTNEPYEQYF. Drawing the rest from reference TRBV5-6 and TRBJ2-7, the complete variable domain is DAGVTQSPTHLIKTRGQQVTLRCSPKSGHDTVSWYQQALGQGPQFIFQYYEEEERQRGNFPDRFSGHQFPNYSSELNVNALLLGDSALYLCASKSTNEPYEQYFGPGTRLTVT.

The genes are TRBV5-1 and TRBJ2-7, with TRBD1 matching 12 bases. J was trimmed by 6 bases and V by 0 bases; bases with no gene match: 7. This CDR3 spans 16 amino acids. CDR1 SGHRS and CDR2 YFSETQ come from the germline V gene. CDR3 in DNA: TGCGCCAGCAGCTTGGCAACCGGGACAGGGGGCCTCGAGCAGTACTTC. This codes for CASSLATGTGGLEQYF. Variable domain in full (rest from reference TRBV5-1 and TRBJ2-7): KAGVTQTPRYLIKTRGQQVTLSCSPISGHRSVSWYQQTPGQGLQFLFEYFSETQRNKGNFPGRFSGRQFSNSRSEMNVSTLELGDSALYLCASSLATGTGGLEQYFGPGTRLTVT.

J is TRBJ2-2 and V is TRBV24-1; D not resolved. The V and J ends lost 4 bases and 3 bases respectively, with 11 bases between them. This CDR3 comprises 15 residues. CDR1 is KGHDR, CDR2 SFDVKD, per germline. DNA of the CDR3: TGTGCCACCAGTGAGGCCGCAAAGGACACCGGGGAGCTGTTTTTT. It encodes CATSEAAKDTGELFF.

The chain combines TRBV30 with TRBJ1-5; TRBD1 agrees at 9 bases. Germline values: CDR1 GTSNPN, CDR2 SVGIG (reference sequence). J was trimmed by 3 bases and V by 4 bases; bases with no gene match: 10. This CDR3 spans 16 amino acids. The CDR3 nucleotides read TGTGCCTGGACTCGAAAGCGGACAGGGGACAATCAGCCCCAGCATTTT. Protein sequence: CAWTRKRTGDNQPQHF.

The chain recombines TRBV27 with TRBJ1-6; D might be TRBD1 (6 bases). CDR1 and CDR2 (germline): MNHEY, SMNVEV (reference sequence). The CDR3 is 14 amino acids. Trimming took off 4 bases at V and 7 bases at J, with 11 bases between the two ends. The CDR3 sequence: CASSYRDGNSPLHF. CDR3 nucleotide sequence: TGTGCCAGCAGTTACAGGGATGGAAATTCACCCCTCCACTTT.

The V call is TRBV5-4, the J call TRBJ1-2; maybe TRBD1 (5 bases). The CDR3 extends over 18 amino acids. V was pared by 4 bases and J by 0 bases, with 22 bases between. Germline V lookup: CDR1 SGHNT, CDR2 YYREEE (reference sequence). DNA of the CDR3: TGTGCCAGCAGCACGCAGGGCACCATAGTCACAACTAACTATGGCTACACCTTC. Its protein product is CASSTQGTIVTTNYGYTF.

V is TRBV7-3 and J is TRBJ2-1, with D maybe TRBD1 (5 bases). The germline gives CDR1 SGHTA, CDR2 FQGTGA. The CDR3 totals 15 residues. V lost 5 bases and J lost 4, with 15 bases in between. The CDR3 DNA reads TGTGCCAGCAGCCCATCTGGGCGGACATACAATGAGCAGTTCTTC. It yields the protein CASSPSGRTYNEQFF.

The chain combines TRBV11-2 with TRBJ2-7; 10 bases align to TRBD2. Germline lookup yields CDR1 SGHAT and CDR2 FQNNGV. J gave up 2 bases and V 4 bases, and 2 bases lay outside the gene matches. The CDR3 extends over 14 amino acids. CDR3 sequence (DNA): TGTGCCAGCAGCTCACTAGCGGGACCCTACGAGCAGTACTTC. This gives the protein CASSSLAGPYEQYF.

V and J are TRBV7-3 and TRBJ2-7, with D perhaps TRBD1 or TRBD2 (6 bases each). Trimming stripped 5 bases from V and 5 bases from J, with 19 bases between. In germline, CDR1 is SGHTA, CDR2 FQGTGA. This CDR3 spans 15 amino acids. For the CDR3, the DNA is TGTGCCAGCAGCCGGAGGAGGGGGAGACTTGACGAGCAGTACTTC. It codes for CASSRRRGRLDEQYF.

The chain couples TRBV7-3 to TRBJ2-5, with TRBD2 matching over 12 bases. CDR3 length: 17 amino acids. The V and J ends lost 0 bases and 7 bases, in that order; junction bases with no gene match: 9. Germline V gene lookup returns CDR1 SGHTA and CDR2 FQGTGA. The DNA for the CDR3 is TGTGCCAGCAGCTTAACCGGGGCTAGCGGGGGGGCCGGGACCCAGTACTTC. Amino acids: CASSLTGASGGAGTQYF.

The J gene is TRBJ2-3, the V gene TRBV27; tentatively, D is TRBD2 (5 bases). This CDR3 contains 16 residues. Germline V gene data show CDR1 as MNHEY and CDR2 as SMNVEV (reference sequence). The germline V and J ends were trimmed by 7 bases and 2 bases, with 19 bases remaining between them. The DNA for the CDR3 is TGTGCCAGCACCCACCTTAGGACGGGAACCACAGATACGCAGTATTTT. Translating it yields CASTHLRTGTTDTQYF.